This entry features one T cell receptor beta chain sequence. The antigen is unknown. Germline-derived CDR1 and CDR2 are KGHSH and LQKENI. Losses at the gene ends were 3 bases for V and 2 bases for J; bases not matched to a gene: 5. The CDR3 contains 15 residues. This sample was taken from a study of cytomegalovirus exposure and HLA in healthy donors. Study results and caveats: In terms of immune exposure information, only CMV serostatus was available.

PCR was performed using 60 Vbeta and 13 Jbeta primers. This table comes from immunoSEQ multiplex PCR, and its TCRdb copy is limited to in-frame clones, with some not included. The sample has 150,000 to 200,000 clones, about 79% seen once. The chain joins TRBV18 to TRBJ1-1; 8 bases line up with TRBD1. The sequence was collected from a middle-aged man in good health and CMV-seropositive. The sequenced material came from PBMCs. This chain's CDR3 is CASSPQQGGNTEAFF. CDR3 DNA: TGTGCCAGCTCACCCCAACAGGGGGGTAACACTGAAGCTTTCTTT. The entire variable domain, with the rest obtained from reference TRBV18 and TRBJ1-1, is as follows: NAGVMQNPRHLVRRRGQEARLRCSPMKGHSHVYWYRQLPEEGLKFMVYLQKENIIDESGMPKERFSAEFPKEGPSILRIQQVVRGDSAAYFCASSPQQGGNTEAFFGQGTRLTVV.